The 28 T cell receptor beta chains reported below all come from one sample, sequenced in a study of patients and donors after allogeneic stem cell transplantation. Using its own MiXCR run on the RT-PCR reads, TCRdb lists one record per CDR3 protein. The sample gives over 400,000 distinct CDR3 sequences, 16% of which show up once; about 7% is in the top ten. Material: blood, either unsorted or a sorted T cell fraction (not recorded which). All receptors come from a human donor who was either an allogeneic HSCT recipient or a stem cell or donor lymphocyte infusion donor (not recorded which). It is not recorded whose cells these are; they may come from a transplant donor.

This clonotype was seen a handful of times. This rearrangement joins TRBV12-3 or TRBV12-4 to TRBJ2-4; TRBD2 matches 7 bases. V trimming: 6 bases; J trimming: 0 bases; junction bases outside the gene matches: 11. The CDR3 is 17 amino acids. DNA of the CDR3: TGTGCCAGCAGCCATGCGGGAGTTGAACTAGCCAAAAACATTCAGTACTTC. Its protein is CASSHAGVELAKNIQYF.

This chain uses TRBV30 with TRBJ2-7; D not resolved. The germline V gene encodes CDR1 GTSNPN and CDR2 SVGIG (reference sequence). CDR3 length: 14 amino acids. The ends were cut back, 1 base at V and 3 bases at J, with 13 bases in the middle. Here the CDR3 DNA reads TGTGCCTGGAGTGGGCAGGTATTCTTCTACGAGCAGTACTTC. Its protein is CAWSGQVFFYEQYF. Supplemented by reference TRBV30 and TRBJ2-7, the full variable domain reads SQTIHQWPATLVQPVGSPLSLECTVEGTSNPNLYWYRQAAGRGLQLLFYSVGIGQISSEVPQNLSASRPQDRQFILSSKKLLLSDSGFYLCAWSGQVFFYEQYFGPGTRLTVT.

There are many counts of this clonotype. The chain is built from TRBV5-1 and TRBJ2-3; tentative D call: TRBD2 (6 bases). The V end was cut by 4 bases, the J end by 3 bases, with 9 bases between. Germline CDR1 and CDR2: SGHRS and YFSETQ. The length of the CDR3 is 13 residues. The CDR3 reads CASSPEGTDTQYF. The DNA for the CDR3 is TGCGCCAGCAGCCCGGAGGGTACAGATACGCAGTATTTT.

The chain joins TRBV6-5 to TRBJ1-1, with 9 bases that match TRBD1. Germline-derived CDR1 and CDR2 are MNHEY and SVGAGI. V gave up 4 bases and J gave up 5 bases; unmatched junction bases: 8. There are 15 residues in the CDR3. The CDR3 DNA follows: TGTGCCAGCAGTTTTTCACAGGGGGCAGTTACTGAAGCTTTCTTT. Residues: CASSFSQGAVTEAFF.

This clonotype was seen a handful of times. The chain links TRBV20-1 to TRBJ2-2, with 9 bases fitting TRBD2. The length of the CDR3 is 16 residues. Germline V lookup: CDR1 DFQATT, CDR2 SNEGSKA (reference sequence). Trimming took 1 base from V and 0 from J; bases not matched to a gene: 3. CDR3 in DNA: TGCAGTGCTAGAGTGGCGGGAGGGCCGAACACCGGGGAGCTGTTTTTT. Its translation is CSARVAGGPNTGELFF.

The J gene is TRBJ1-3, the V gene TRBV9; 8 nucleotides line up with TRBD1. The CDR3 covers 15 residues. Germline CDR1 is SGDLS and CDR2 is YYNGEE. J was trimmed by 3 bases and V by 5 bases; bases with no gene match: 7. The CDR3 loop is CASRPPGQDGNTIYF. The DNA of the CDR3 is TGTGCCAGCAGACCACCGGGACAGGATGGAAACACCATATATTTT. The full variable domain, rest sourced from reference TRBV9 and TRBJ1-3, is DSGVTQTPKHLITATGQRVTLRCSPRSGDLSVYWYQQSLDQGLQFLIQYYNGEERAKGNILERFSAQQFPDLHSELNLSSLELGDSALYFCASRPPGQDGNTIYFGEGSWLTVV.

This clonotype was recorded a few times. The chain combines TRBV7-6 with TRBJ2-6; no reliable D call. V lost 5 bases to trimming and J lost 5 bases, with 13 bases between them. The CDR3 is 15 amino acids. Germline V gene data show CDR1 as SGHVS and CDR2 as FNYEAQ. The CDR3 sequence: CASSPLPRRANVLTF. For the CDR3, the DNA is TGTGCCAGCAGCCCCCTTCCAAGGCGGGCCAACGTCCTGACTTTC.

This rearrangement joins TRBV12-3 or TRBV12-4 to TRBJ1-2; D is unclear. This CDR3 has 13 residues. The germline V and J ends were trimmed by 10 bases and 6 bases, with 18 bases remaining between them. The CDR3 is CATLVRGGDGYTF. DNA of the CDR3: TGTGCCACCCTGGTCCGGGGTGGAGATGGCTACACCTTC.

V is TRBV9 and J is TRBJ2-7, with 10 bases lining up with TRBD2. Trimming took 4 bases from V and 2 from J; bases not matched to a gene: 6. Germline V gene data show CDR1 as SGDLS and CDR2 as YYNGEE. CDR3 length equals 15 residues. CDR3 region: CASSRTSGLAYEQYF. The CDR3 nucleotides read TGTGCCAGCAGCAGGACTAGCGGACTCGCCTACGAGCAGTACTTC.

J is TRBJ1-5 and V is TRBV4-2; no clear D gene. The V gene lost 0 bases and the J gene lost 8 bases, with 8 bases spanning the gap. Germline V gene data show CDR1 as LGHNA and CDR2 as YNFKEQ. The CDR3 is 13 residues long. CDR3 DNA sequence: TGTGCCAGCAGCCAAGATTCCGGGGAGCCCCAGCATTTT. As protein: CASSQDSGEPQHF.

This clonotype was seen a few times. CDR3 sequence: CASSQDGAPDTQYF. As DNA, the CDR3 is TGTGCCAGCAGCCAAGATGGGGCACCAGATACGCAGTATTTT. This chain joins TRBV4-2 and TRBJ2-3, with a possible D match to TRBD1 (5 bases). Germline values: CDR1 LGHNA, CDR2 YNFKEQ. The length of the CDR3 is 14 residues. The ends were cut back, 0 bases at V and 4 bases at J, with 8 bases in the middle.

J is TRBJ2-2 and V is TRBV20-1; TRBD2 agrees at 14 bases. Trimming at V came to 3 bases and at J to 5 bases, leaving 5 bases not matched to a gene. The CDR3 loop spans 16 amino acids. CDR1 is DFQATT, CDR2 SNEGSKA, per germline (reference sequence). The CDR3 spells CSARGLAGERTGELFF. The CDR3 bases are TGCAGTGCTAGGGGACTAGCGGGAGAAAGGACCGGGGAGCTGTTTTTT.

Only a few counts were recorded for this clonotype. The chain has TRBV20-1 and TRBJ2-3; D may be TRBD2 (7 bases). This CDR3 contains 15 residues. Germline CDR1 DFQATT, CDR2 SNEGSKA (reference sequence). V dropped 6 bases and J dropped 2 bases, with 18 bases sitting between them. Here the CDR3 reads CSASDSGVITDTQYF. For the CDR3, the DNA is TGCAGTGCATCGGACAGCGGGGTGATCACAGATACGCAGTATTTT.

The chain couples TRBV20-1 to TRBJ2-3; D call uncertain. The germline V gene has CDR1 DFQATT and CDR2 SNEGSKA (reference sequence). This CDR3 contains 12 residues. The V end was cut by 3 bases, the J end by 3 bases, with 7 bases between. The CDR3 sequence is CSARPKTDTQYF. The DNA for the CDR3 is TGCAGTGCTAGGCCTAAGACAGATACGCAGTATTTT.

A few counts support this clonotype. The chain combines TRBV4-3 with TRBJ2-1; D could derive from TRBD1 or TRBD2 (5 bases each). Germline CDR1 LGHNA, CDR2 YSLEER. The CDR3 sequence is 16 residues long. Deletions cut 3 bases from V and 3 bases from J, with 15 bases between. CDR3 DNA: TGCGCCAGCAGCCACGTGGTAACAGGACTCTACAATGAGCAGTTCTTC. The encoded protein is CASSHVVTGLYNEQFF.

The chain has TRBV5-1 and TRBJ2-5; tentative D call: TRBD1 (5 bases). V was pared by 5 bases and J by 0 bases, with 5 bases between. This CDR3 has 12 residues. Germline assignment: CDR1 SGHRS and CDR2 YFSETQ. The CDR3 is CASRDNQETQYF. In DNA, the CDR3 is TGCGCCAGCAGGGACAACCAAGAGACCCAGTACTTC.

This clonotype has just a few counts. The chain recombines TRBV5-5 with TRBJ1-1; maybe TRBD1 (6 bases). V lost 0 bases, J lost 5 bases, and 17 bases lay in between. The CDR3 runs 16 residues. Germline V gene lookup returns CDR1 SGHKS and CDR2 YYEKEE (reference sequence). The CDR3 bases are TGTGCCAGCAGCTTGGATCGGTTGGGGGCGTTTACTGAAGCTTTCTTT. It is translated as CASSLDRLGAFTEAFF. Combining the CDR3 with reference TRBV5-5 and TRBJ1-1 gives the whole variable domain DAGVTQSPTHLIKTRGQQVTLRCSPISGHKSVSWYQQVLGQGPQFIFQYYEKEERGRGNFPDRFSARQFPNYSSELNVNALLLGDSALYLCASSLDRLGAFTEAFFGQGTRLTVV.

On this clonotype itself: A much larger clone differs by one base, so this may be a read error. The V call is TRBV20-1, the J call TRBJ2-3, with TRBD2 matching over 9 bases. This CDR3 is 14 amino acids long. The V gene's germline CDR1 is DFQATT and CDR2 SNEGSKA (reference sequence). The CDR3 region is CSARLAGLADTRYF. The CDR3 region has the DNA TGCAGTGCTAGACTAGCGGGATTGGCCGATACGCGGTATTTT.

In this sample, this clonotype turned up many times. The chain employs TRBV9 and TRBJ2-7, with 9 bases matching TRBD2. CDR3 length: 15 residues. Germline V gene sequence: CDR1 SGDLS, CDR2 YYNGEE. The ends lost 0 bases at V and 2 bases at J; junction bases unmatched: 3. The CDR3 region is CASSVEAGGPYEQYF. CDR3 coding DNA: TGTGCCAGCAGCGTAGAAGCGGGAGGTCCCTACGAGCAGTACTTC.

This clonotype has just a few counts. The CDR3 spells CASSLPGTSMNTEAFF. CDR3 in DNA: TGTGCCAGCAGCCTGCCCGGGACATCCATGAACACTGAAGCTTTCTTT. The chain combines TRBV4-2 with TRBJ1-1; a possible D gene is TRBD1 (6 bases). The CDR3 extends over 16 amino acids. Between the trimmed V and J ends, which lost 4 bases and 0 bases, there was a span of 15 bases. Germline lookup yields CDR1 LGHNA and CDR2 YNFKEQ.

V and J are TRBV20-1 and TRBJ1-1; unclear D gene. The CDR3 runs 11 residues. Germline values: CDR1 DFQATT, CDR2 SNEGSKA (reference sequence). CDR3 residues: CITSLNTEAFF. The CDR3 nucleotides read TGCATTACTAGTTTGAACACTGAAGCTTTCTTT.

The genes are TRBV21-1 and TRBJ1-1. TRBV21-1 is assigned pseudogene status. This CDR3 has 14 amino acids. The CDR3, as DNA: TGTGCCAGCAGCAAACGAACTGTTAAGACTGAAGCTTTCTTT. This translates into CASSKRTVKTEAFF.

V is TRBV21-1 and J is TRBJ2-7; no DNA check was done on the table's D call, TRBD1. TRBV21-1 is a pseudogene locus. This CDR3 has 13 residues. In DNA form, the CDR3 reads TGTGCCAGCAGCAGGGACAACTCCTACGAGCAGTACTTC. Translating gives CASSRDNSYEQYF.

V is TRBV29-1 and J is TRBJ2-1; D gene uncertain. Germline CDR1 SQVTM, CDR2 ANQGSEA. The CDR3 consists of 13 residues. Trimming took 0 bases from V and 10 from J, leaving 13 bases between them. CDR3 sequence reads: CSVEEELVGEQFF. CDR3 bases: TGCAGCGTTGAAGAAGAGCTAGTAGGGGAGCAGTTCTTC.

The sample holds a few counts of this clonotype. The chain couples TRBV27 to TRBJ1-6, with no clear D. This CDR3 region has 16 residues. Germline V gives CDR1 MNHEY, CDR2 SMNVEV (reference sequence). V dropped 0 bases and J dropped 4 bases, with 10 bases sitting between them. The CDR3 spells CASSLSLGPYNSPLHF. The CDR3 nucleotides are TGTGCCAGCAGTTTATCGCTGGGTCCTTATAATTCACCCCTCCACTTT.

The chain combines TRBV6-2 or TRBV6-3 with TRBJ2-3, with TRBD1 matching 8 bases. The V gene end was trimmed by 7 bases and the J gene end by 5 bases; junction bases not matched to a gene: 5. In germline, CDR1 is MNHEY, CDR2 SVGEGT. The CDR3 length is 13 residues. The CDR3 protein is CASTIDRGDTQYF. The DNA of the CDR3 is TGTGCCAGCACTATAGACAGGGGAGATACGCAGTATTTT.

This chain joins TRBV2 and TRBJ1-1, with 9 bases lining up with TRBD1. CDR1 is SNHLY and CDR2 is FYNNEI in the germline V gene. The trim removed 6 bases at V and 6 bases at J, leaving 8 bases unmatched. This CDR3 has 14 residues. CDR3 DNA sequence: TGTGCCAGCAGGGCAGGACAGGGGTTCGCTGAAGCTTTCTTT. As protein: CASRAGQGFAEAFF.

The chain combines TRBV4-3 with TRBJ1-2, with D possibly TRBD1 on 5 matching bases. V lost 3 bases, J lost 7 bases, and 15 bases lay in between. This CDR3 spans 14 amino acids. The germline gives CDR1 LGHNA, CDR2 YSLEER. The CDR3 loop is CASSHQKGWSGYTF. CDR3 nucleotide sequence: TGCGCCAGCAGCCATCAAAAGGGGTGGAGTGGCTACACCTTC.